This TCR beta chain was obtained from a study of T cell repertoires in cytomegalovirus infection. Study information: CMV infection and matching HLA type were both indicated by public TCR beta signatures.

In its sample, this clonotype was seen a few times. Its antigen remains unidentified. This CDR3 region has 15 residues. Germline V gives CDR1 SGHNT, CDR2 YYREEE (reference sequence). V dropped 4 bases and J dropped 7 bases, with 17 bases sitting between them. TCRdb itself ran the reads through MiXCR, one entry per CDR3 protein. The data show over 150,000 distinct CDR3 sequences, approximately 19% seen once. Study observations and caveats: People with CMV and the relevant HLA were identified by cumulative public TCR beta family frequency. CMV-specific HLA-C-restricted TCR beta clonotypes dominated the ex vivo response.

The clonotype comes from a human donor in good health (CMV status not recorded). Some clones in this sample may be carry-over from other donors' samples. Sequencing was done on a sample of PBMCs. The chain uses TRBV5-4 and TRBJ2-2; no reliable D call. The CDR3 DNA reads TGTGCCAGCAGCATCGGCCCCTTTTCTGTCGGGGAGCTGTTTTTT. Its protein is CASSIGPFSVGELFF.